This T cell receptor beta chain was retrieved from a study of long-term antiretroviral therapy in people with HIV. Specimens carried about 0.95-11 million cryopreserved PBMC before DNA extraction. Notes on this clone: The antigen is unknown.

Overall study results and limits: Versus controls, repertoires in people with HIV had narrower CDR3 length ranges. Clones expanded before ART dominated the repertoire at all time points.

The immunoSEQ assay was v3.0, run at survey level. Profiled with immunoSEQ multiplex PCR; TCRdb holds only in-frame clones, not every one. Here the sample spans some 47,000 clones, roughly 96% being singletons. The sequence was obtained from a woman aged 45-65 years with HIV. The material sequenced was unsorted PBMCs, taken 3.7 years after starting antiretroviral therapy.

CDR3 sequence reads: CASKVGGGETQYF. CDR3 sequence (DNA): TGTGCCAGCAAAGTTGGAGGCGGGGAGACCCAGTACTTC. The chain links TRBV28 to TRBJ2-5; the D gene is possibly TRBD2 (5 bases). The CDR3 spans 13 residues. Per germline, CDR1 MDHEN and CDR2 SYDVKM. The V gene lost 7 bases and the J gene lost 5 bases, with 14 bases spanning the gap. Filled out from reference TRBV28 and TRBJ2-5, the complete variable domain reads DVKVTQSSRYLVKRTGEKVFLECVQDMDHENMFWYRQDPGLGLRLIYFSYDVKMKEKGDIPEGYSVSREKKERFSLILESASTNQTSMYLCASKVGGGETQYFGPGTRLLVL.